The clone carrying this T cell receptor beta chain was detected ten times or more. This CDR3 contains 15 residues. The germline CDR1 and CDR2 sequences are SGHAT and FQNNGV. V was clipped by 1 base and J by 2 bases, with 10 bases between them. RNA transcripts were the template for amplifying TCR beta CDR3 regions. First-round RT-PCR with HTBI primers amplified the TCR CDR3 region. One entry per CDR3 protein, called by TCRdb with MiXCR from the multiplex PCR reads. The sample has approximately 420,000 distinct CDR3 sequences, about 15% seen once; the top ten hold about 30%. Graves' hyperthyroidism qualified as stable when ophthalmopathy did not progress within 18 months. These data are taken from a study of T cells in Graves' hyperthyroidism and ophthalmopathy.

The chain links TRBV11-2 to TRBJ2-3; D is uncertain. The receptor was derived from a woman in her twenties or thirties with Graves' hyperthyroidism. The sequenced material came from blood. This CDR3 is CASSLGPAATDTQYF. The CDR3 DNA is TGTGCCAGCAGCTTAGGGCCCGCGGCCACAGATACGCAGTATTTT.